This T cell receptor (beta chain) emerged from a study of blood T cell repertoires in COVID-19. Study-wide context: Donors in the United States, Italy and Spain gave samples during acute or convalescent COVID-19. From T cells, B-cell-depleted T cells, or PBMCs came the material, which was cDNA or gDNA.

Germline V gene sequence: CDR1 LNHDA, CDR2 SQIVND (reference sequence). With 5 bases clipped from V and 7 bases from J, the junction kept 6 bases outside the gene matches. The length of the CDR3 is 14 residues. Authors' processing steps: By means of reference gene primer amplification, nucleated cell counts were estimated. The method was immunoSEQ multiplex PCR; TCRdb's version includes in-frame clones alone and lacks a portion of them. V, J and clone size derive from that table, while D and trimming were established from the DNA sequence. The table has 160,000 or so clones, about 77% seen once. The source material was peripheral blood. This sequence joins TRBV19 and TRBJ1-5; 9 bases map to TRBD1. This receptor was identified in a woman of 80 years or more with acute or convalescent COVID-19. CDR3 nucleotides: TGTGCCAGTAGTGGGACAGGGATGCGCCAGCCCCAGCATTTT. It yields the protein CASSGTGMRQPQHF. The full variable domain, with the rest looked up from reference TRBV19 and TRBJ1-5, is DGGITQSPKYLFRKEGQNVTLSCEQNLNHDAMYWYRQDPGQGLRLIYYSQIVNDFQKGDIAEGYSVSREKKESFPLTVTSAQKNPTAFYLCASSGTGMRQPQHFGDGTRLSIL.